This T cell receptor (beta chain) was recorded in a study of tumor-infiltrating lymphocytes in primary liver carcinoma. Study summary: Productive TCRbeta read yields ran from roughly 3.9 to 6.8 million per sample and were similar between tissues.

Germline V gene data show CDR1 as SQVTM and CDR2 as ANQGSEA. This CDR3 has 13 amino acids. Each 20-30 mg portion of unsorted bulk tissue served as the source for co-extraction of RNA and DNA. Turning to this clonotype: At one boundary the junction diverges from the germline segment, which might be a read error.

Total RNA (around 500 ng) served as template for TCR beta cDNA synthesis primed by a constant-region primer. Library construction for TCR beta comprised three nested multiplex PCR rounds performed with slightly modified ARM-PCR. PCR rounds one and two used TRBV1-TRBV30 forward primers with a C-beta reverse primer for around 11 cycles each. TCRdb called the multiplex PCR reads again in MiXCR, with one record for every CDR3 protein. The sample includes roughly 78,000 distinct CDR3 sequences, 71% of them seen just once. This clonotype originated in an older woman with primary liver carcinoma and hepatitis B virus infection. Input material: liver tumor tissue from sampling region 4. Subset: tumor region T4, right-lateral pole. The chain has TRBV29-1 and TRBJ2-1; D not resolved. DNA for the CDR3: TGCAGCGTTGACAACCTTGTCTACCATGAGCAGTTCTTC. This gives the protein CSVDNLVYHEQFF.